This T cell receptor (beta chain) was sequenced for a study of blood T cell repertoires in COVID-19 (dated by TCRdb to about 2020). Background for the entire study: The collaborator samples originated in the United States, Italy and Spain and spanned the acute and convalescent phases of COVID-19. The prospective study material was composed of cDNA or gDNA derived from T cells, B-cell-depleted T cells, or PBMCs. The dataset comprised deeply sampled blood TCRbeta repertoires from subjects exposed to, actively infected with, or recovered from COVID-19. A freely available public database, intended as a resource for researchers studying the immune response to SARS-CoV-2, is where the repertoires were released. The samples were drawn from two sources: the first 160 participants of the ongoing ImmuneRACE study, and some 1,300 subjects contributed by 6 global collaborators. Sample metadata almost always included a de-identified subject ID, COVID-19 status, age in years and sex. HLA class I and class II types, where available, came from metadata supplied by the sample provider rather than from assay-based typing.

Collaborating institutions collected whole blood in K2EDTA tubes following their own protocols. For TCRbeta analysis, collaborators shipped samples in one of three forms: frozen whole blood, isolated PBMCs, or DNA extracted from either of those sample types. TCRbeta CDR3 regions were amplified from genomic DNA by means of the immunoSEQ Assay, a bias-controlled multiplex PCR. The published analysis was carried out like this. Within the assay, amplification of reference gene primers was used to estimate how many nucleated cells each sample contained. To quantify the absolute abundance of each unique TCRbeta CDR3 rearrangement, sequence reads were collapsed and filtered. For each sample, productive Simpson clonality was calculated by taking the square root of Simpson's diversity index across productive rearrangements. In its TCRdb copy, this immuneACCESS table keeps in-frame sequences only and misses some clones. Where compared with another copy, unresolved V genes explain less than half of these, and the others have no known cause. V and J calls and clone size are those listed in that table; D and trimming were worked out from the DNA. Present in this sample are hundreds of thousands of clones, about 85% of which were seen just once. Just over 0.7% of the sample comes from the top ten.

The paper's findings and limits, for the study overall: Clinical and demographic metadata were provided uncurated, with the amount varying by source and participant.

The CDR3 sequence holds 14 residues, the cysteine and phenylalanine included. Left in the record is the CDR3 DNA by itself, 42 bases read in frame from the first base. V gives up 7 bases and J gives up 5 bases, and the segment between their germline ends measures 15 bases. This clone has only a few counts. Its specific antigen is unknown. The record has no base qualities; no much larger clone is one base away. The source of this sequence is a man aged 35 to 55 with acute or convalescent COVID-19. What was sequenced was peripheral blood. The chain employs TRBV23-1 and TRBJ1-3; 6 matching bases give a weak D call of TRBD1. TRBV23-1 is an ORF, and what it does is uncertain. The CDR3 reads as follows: CASKGGHRRNTIYF. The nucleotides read TGCGCCAGCAAAGGGGGACACCGGAGAAACACCATATATTTT.